This record covers a single T cell receptor (beta chain). Its antigen is not known. The CDR3 is made up of 16 amino acids. V was pared by 1 base and J by 0 bases, with 2 bases of the junction left unmatched. Germline V gene data show CDR1 as SEHNR and CDR2 as FQNEAQ (reference sequence). These data come from a study of T cell responses to AZD1222 COVID-19 vaccine. General study points: Repertoire sampling was restricted to post-peak T cell response timepoints.

TCRdb's table, derived via immunoSEQ multiplex PCR, lists solely in-frame clones and lacks some. The sample comprises about 99,000 clones, approximately 90% of which are singletons, and around 8% rests with the top ten. This receptor was obtained from an adult who received the AZD1222 COVID-19 vaccine. V usage is TRBV7-9 and J usage is TRBJ2-7; TRBD2 matches 11 bases. The sequencing used peripheral blood, collected 28 days after the second AZD1222 dose. The CDR3 spells CASSLGSGRASYEQYF. The CDR3 DNA is TGTGCCAGCAGCTTAGGTAGCGGGAGGGCCTCCTACGAGCAGTACTTC.